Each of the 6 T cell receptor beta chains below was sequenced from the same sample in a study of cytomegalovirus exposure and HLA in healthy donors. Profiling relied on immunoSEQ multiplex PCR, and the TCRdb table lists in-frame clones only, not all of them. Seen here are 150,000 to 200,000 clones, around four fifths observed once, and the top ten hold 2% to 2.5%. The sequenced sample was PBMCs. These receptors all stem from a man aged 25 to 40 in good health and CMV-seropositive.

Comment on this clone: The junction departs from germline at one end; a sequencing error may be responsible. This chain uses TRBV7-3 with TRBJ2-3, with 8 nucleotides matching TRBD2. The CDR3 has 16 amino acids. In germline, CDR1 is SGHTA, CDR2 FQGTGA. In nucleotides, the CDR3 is TGTGCCAGCAGCCTAACTAGCGGCCTTTCCACAGATACGCAGTATTTT. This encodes CASSLTSGLSTDTQYF.

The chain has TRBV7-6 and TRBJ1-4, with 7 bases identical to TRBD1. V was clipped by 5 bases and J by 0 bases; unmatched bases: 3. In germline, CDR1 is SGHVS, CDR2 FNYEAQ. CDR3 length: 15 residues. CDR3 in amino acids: CASSLGTATNEKLFF. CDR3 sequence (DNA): TGTGCCAGCAGCCTCGGGACAGCAACTAATGAAAAACTGTTTTTT.

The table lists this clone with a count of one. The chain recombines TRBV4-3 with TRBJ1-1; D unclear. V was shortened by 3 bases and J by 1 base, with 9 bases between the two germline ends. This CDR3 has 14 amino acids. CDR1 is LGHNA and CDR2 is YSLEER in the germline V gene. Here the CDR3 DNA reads TGCGCCAGCAGCCAGGTAGATAGGAACACTGAAGCTTTCTTT. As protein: CASSQVDRNTEAFF.

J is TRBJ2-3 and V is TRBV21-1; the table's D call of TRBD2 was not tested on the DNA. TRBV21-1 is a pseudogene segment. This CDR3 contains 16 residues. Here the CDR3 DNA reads TGTGCCAGCAGGGGGTGGGCGGGGGCTAGCACAGATACGCAGTATTTT. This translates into CASRGWAGASTDTQYF.

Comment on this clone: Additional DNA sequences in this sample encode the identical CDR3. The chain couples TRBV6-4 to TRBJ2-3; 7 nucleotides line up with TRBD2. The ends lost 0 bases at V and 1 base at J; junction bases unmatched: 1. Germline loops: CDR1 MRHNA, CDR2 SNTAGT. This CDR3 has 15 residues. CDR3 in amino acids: CASSDSSGGTDTQYF. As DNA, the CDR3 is TGTGCCAGCAGTGACTCGAGCGGGGGCACAGATACGCAGTATTTT.

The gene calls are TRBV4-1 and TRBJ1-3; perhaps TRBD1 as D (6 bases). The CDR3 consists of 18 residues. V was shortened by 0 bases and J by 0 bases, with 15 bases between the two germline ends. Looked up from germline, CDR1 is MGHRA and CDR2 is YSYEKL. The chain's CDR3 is CASSQDLAGVISGNTIYF. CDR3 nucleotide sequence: TGCGCCAGCAGCCAAGATCTGGCAGGGGTGATCTCTGGAAACACCATATATTTT.